The 15 T cell receptor beta chains in this list originate from one sample, sequenced in a study of naive and memory T cell subsets (TCRdb year 2017). Library preparation employed UMI-ligation and nested PCR. Sequenced on an Illumina MiSeq. To cover both TRBC1 and TRBC2, the beta constant-region primer consisted of an equimolar mix of two oligonucleotides. TCRdb cleaned the public reads at Q25 with fastp, built clones with MiXCR and kept in-frame beta chains. Each record represents a unique CDR3 protein, reported with the most common genes and DNA among its rows. This sample gives around 160,000 distinct CDR3 sequences in total; approximately 15% of them show up just once. The leading ten clones occupy approximately 0.15% of the sample. The source material was naive CD4+ T cells from blood. Taken with the paper, the label for cell subset or site translates to: naive T cells, CD45RA high CD27+. Receptors originate from a human donor in good health.

This clonotype has just a few counts. The rearrangement links TRBV15 to TRBJ2-2, with D perhaps matching TRBD1 or TRBD2 (7 bases each). Germline loops: CDR1 LNHNV, CDR2 YYDKDF (reference sequence). This CDR3 comprises 15 residues. The V end lost 8 bases, the J end lost 3 bases, and 16 bases lay between the germline ends. CDR3 DNA sequence: TGTGCCACCGGGGGGGGGGACAGTGACACCGGGGAGCTGTTTTTT. It specifies CATGGGDSDTGELFF. Looking up the rest from reference TRBV15 and TRBJ2-2 gives the full variable domain: DAMVIQNPRYQVTQFGKPVTLSCSQTLNHNVMYWYQQKSSQAPKLLFHYYDKDFNNEADTPDNFQSRRPNTSFCFLDIRSPGLGDTAMYLCATGGGDSDTGELFFGEGSRLTVL.

The genes are TRBV5-1 and TRBJ2-3; D possibly matches TRBD1 or TRBD2 (5 bases each). Germline values: CDR1 SGHRS, CDR2 YFSETQ. CDR3 length: 16 amino acids. V lost 4 bases, J lost 0 bases, and 15 bases lay in between. Here the CDR3 reads CASSPERGVSTDTQYF. The DNA for the CDR3 is TGCGCCAGCAGCCCGGAACGAGGGGTGAGCACAGATACGCAGTATTTT.

This clonotype was detected ten times or more. V and J are TRBV7-2 and TRBJ2-6; D not resolved. Trimming pared 5 bases from V and 1 base from J, leaving 3 bases between. From germline, CDR1 is SGHTA and CDR2 FQGNSA. The CDR3 is 13 amino acids. CDR3 DNA: TGTGCCAGCAGCGGGTCTGGGGCCAACGTCCTGACTTTC. This gives the protein CASSGSGANVLTF.

Remarks on this clonotype: Its ends do not fully match the called genes, so a read error is possible. The J gene is TRBJ2-5, the V gene TRBV28, with TRBD1 matching over 9 bases. The CDR3 spans 11 residues. Germline loops: CDR1 MDHEN, CDR2 SYDVKM. This chain's CDR3 is CASSLTGGMKF. Here the CDR3 DNA reads TGTGCCAGCAGTTTAACAGGGGGCATGAAATTC.

This clonotype was recorded a few times. The chain carries TRBV9 and TRBJ1-2, with TRBD1 matching 10 bases. Germline CDR1 and CDR2: SGDLS and YYNGEE. There are 15 residues in the CDR3. Germline trimming cut 1 base from V and 6 bases from J; bases unmatched to any gene: 6. The CDR3 DNA sequence: TGTGCCAGCAGCGTATTGACAGGGGGCGAAGATGGCTACACCTTC. It specifies CASSVLTGGEDGYTF.

This chain joins TRBV29-1 and TRBJ2-7; tentative D call: TRBD1 (5 bases). This CDR3 spans 12 amino acids. The V gene lost 7 bases and the J gene lost 4 bases, with 14 bases spanning the gap. Germline values: CDR1 SQVTM, CDR2 ANQGSEA. The CDR3 DNA sequence: TGCAGCGCGGACACAGAATATTACGAGCAGTACTTC. This sequence encodes CSADTEYYEQYF.

This clonotype has a handful of counts. The V gene is TRBV5-1, the J gene TRBJ2-7; 16 bases fit TRBD2. CDR1 SGHRS and CDR2 YFSETQ come from the germline V gene. The CDR3 has 21 amino acids. V lost 3 bases to trimming and J lost 3 bases; unmatched junction nucleotides: 18. The CDR3 DNA is TGCGCCAGCAGCTCTCGTTCTCCCGGGACTAGCGGGAGGGGACGGGGCTACGAGCAGTACTTC. Encoded protein: CASSSRSPGTSGRGRGYEQYF.

This clonotype was observed a handful of times. The chain is built from TRBV30 and TRBJ2-7; a possible D gene is TRBD2 (6 bases). CDR3 length: 12 amino acids. V lost 0 bases and J lost 6, with 9 bases in between. CDR1 is GTSNPN and CDR2 is SVGIG in the germline V gene (reference sequence). This CDR3 is CAWSVVGGEQYF. CDR3 sequence (DNA): TGTGCCTGGAGTGTAGTGGGAGGCGAGCAGTACTTC.

In its sample, this clonotype was seen many times. The V call is TRBV5-6, the J call TRBJ2-2, with D unresolved. Germline V lookup: CDR1 SGHDT, CDR2 YYEEEE. The ends were cut back, 3 bases at V and 0 bases at J, with 6 bases in the middle. This CDR3 contains 14 residues. This chain's CDR3 is CASSSVANTGELFF. The DNA of the CDR3 is TGTGCCAGCAGCTCGGTGGCGAACACCGGGGAGCTGTTTTTT.

This clonotype showed up just once. CDR3 loop: CASSSRNTGELFF. As DNA, the CDR3 is TGTGCCAGCAGCTCTAGAAACACCGGGGAGCTGTTTTTT. The rearrangement links TRBV7-2 to TRBJ2-2; D not certain. Germline V gene data show CDR1 as SGHTA and CDR2 as FQGNSA. The CDR3 runs to 13 residues. The V end lost 4 bases, the J end lost 2 bases, and 5 bases lay between the germline ends.

This clonotype has only a few counts. CDR3 DNA sequence: TGTGCCAGCAGCCCTGCTCTGATCCAGAACGCGGAAAAACTGTTTTTT. Translation gives CASSPALIQNAEKLFF. The chain joins TRBV7-9 to TRBJ1-4; the D is unclear. Looked up from germline, CDR1 is SEHNR and CDR2 is FQNEAQ (reference sequence). This CDR3 is built from 16 residues. Trimming took off 5 bases at V and 8 bases at J, with 21 bases between the two ends.

In its sample, this clonotype was seen a few times. V and J are TRBV9 and TRBJ2-5; maybe TRBD1 (7 bases). Germline values: CDR1 SGDLS, CDR2 YYNGEE. There are 15 residues in the CDR3. Trimming stripped 0 bases from V and 5 bases from J, with 14 bases between. CDR3: CASSVDRGGVETQYF. CDR3 nucleotide sequence: TGTGCCAGCAGCGTAGACAGGGGAGGTGTGGAGACCCAGTACTTC.

This clonotype has more than one count but fewer than ten. The gene calls are TRBV27 and TRBJ2-7; D is uncertain. The CDR3 consists of 13 residues. Germline V lookup: CDR1 MNHEY, CDR2 SMNVEV (reference sequence). V lost 5 bases and J 1 base, leaving 9 bases between the germline ends. In DNA form, the CDR3 reads TGTGCCAGCAGTCCCGATCGATCCTACGAGCAGTACTTC. This translates into CASSPDRSYEQYF.

This chain joins TRBV20-1 and TRBJ1-1; D possibly corresponds to TRBD1 (5 bases). Germline CDR1 is DFQATT and CDR2 is SNEGSKA (reference sequence). Between the trimmed V and J ends, which lost 5 bases and 3 bases, there was a span of 13 bases. This CDR3 region has 13 residues. The CDR3 region has the DNA TGCAGTGCTCGGGGGTCGCTTTACACTGAAGCTTTCTTT. It is translated as CSARGSLYTEAFF.

This sequence joins TRBV7-2 and TRBJ2-3; 9 bases agree with TRBD1. This CDR3 has 17 residues. Trimming took 2 bases from V and 0 from J; bases not matched to a gene: 6. Germline CDR1 and CDR2: SGHTA and FQGNSA. The CDR3 spells CASSLIGTGTSTDTQYF. The CDR3 nucleotides read TGTGCCAGCAGCTTAATCGGGACAGGGACAAGCACAGATACGCAGTATTTT.